One and the same sample provided the 11 T cell receptor beta chains below, sequenced in a study of patients and donors after allogeneic stem cell transplantation. TCRdb reprocessed the RT-PCR reads with MiXCR, giving one entry per CDR3 protein. The repertoire includes approximately 90,000 distinct CDR3 sequences, roughly 4.9% of them detected once, and around 3% sits in the top ten. Sequenced: blood, either unsorted or a sorted T cell fraction (not recorded which). These receptors all stem from a human donor who was either an allogeneic HSCT recipient or a stem cell or donor lymphocyte infusion donor (not recorded which). It is not recorded whose cells these are; they may come from a transplant donor.

This clonotype came up many times. The chain joins TRBV10-3 to TRBJ1-2; 9 bases are a match to TRBD1. CDR1 is ENHRY and CDR2 is SYGVKD in the germline V gene. V trimming: 5 bases; J trimming: 6 bases; junction bases outside the gene matches: 4. This CDR3 comprises 13 residues. CDR3 protein: CAISPGQGNGYTF. Here the CDR3 DNA reads TGTGCCATCAGTCCGGGACAGGGTAATGGCTACACCTTC.

This clonotype was observed a handful of times. V usage is TRBV9 and J usage is TRBJ2-5; tentative D call: TRBD1 (6 bases). This CDR3 has 14 residues. Germline V gene sequence: CDR1 SGDLS, CDR2 YYNGEE. Trimming removed 2 bases from V and 4 bases from J, with 12 bases in between. In nucleotides, the CDR3 is TGTGCCAGCAGCGTCGGGACAACCCGAGAGACCCAGTACTTC. This codes for CASSVGTTRETQYF.

This clonotype was seen ten or more times. The chain has TRBV25-1 and TRBJ1-1; D not resolved. Germline V lookup: CDR1 MGHDK, CDR2 SYGVNS. The length of the CDR3 is 11 residues. Trimming removed 9 bases at V and 3 bases at J, with 8 bases between. The CDR3 region is CARSSDTEAFF. As DNA, the CDR3 is TGTGCCAGAAGTAGTGACACTGAAGCTTTCTTT.

This clonotype occurred a few times. Here the CDR3 DNA reads TGCAGTATTAGATGGGACGGCACAGATACGCAGTATTTT. As protein: CSIRWDGTDTQYF. The V gene is TRBV20-1, the J gene TRBJ2-3, with D perhaps given as TRBD1 or TRBD2 (5 bases each). Trimming cost V 8 bases and J 1 base, with 13 bases left between them. The CDR3 covers 13 residues. Germline CDR1 reads DFQATT; CDR2 reads SNEGSKA (reference sequence).

This clonotype was detected only a few times. J is TRBJ2-2 and V is TRBV5-8; tentatively, D is TRBD1 (5 bases). CDR1 is SGHTS and CDR2 is YDEGEE in the germline V gene. V was cut by 0 bases and J by 1 base, with 10 bases left in between. This CDR3 has 16 amino acids. CDR3 region: CASSLGITGNTGELFF. CDR3 DNA sequence: TGTGCCAGCAGCTTGGGTATCACAGGGAACACCGGGGAGCTGTTTTTT.

This clonotype was recorded at least ten times. J is TRBJ1-5 and V is TRBV29-1; a weak D match, TRBD1 (5 bases). V lost 5 bases and J 4 bases, leaving 12 bases between the germline ends. The CDR3 has 13 residues. The germline V gene encodes CDR1 SQVTM and CDR2 ANQGSEA. The CDR3 loop is CSVTPGINQPQHF. The CDR3 DNA follows: TGCAGCGTTACTCCAGGGATTAATCAGCCCCAGCATTTT.

This clonotype was observed a few times. This chain uses TRBV19 with TRBJ1-6; D ambiguous. Germline V gene data show CDR1 as LNHDA and CDR2 as SQIVND (reference sequence). The germline V and J ends were trimmed by 5 bases and 8 bases, with 10 bases remaining between them. CDR3 length equals 13 residues. The CDR3 nucleotides are TGTGCCAGTAGTCTCCGGATATATTCACCCCTCCACTTT. Protein: CASSLRIYSPLHF.

This clonotype was recorded many times. J is TRBJ1-6 and V is TRBV5-1; 7 bases map to TRBD1. Germline lookup yields CDR1 SGHRS and CDR2 YFSETQ. The CDR3 spans 13 residues. J lost 14 bases, V lost 0 bases, and 5 bases had no gene match. This CDR3 reads CASSLDEGASLHF. CDR3 bases: TGCGCCAGCAGCTTGGACGAGGGGGCGTCCCTCCACTTT. Supplemented by reference TRBV5-1 and TRBJ1-6, the full variable domain reads KAGVTQTPRYLIKTRGQQVTLSCSPISGHRSVSWYQQTPGQGLQFLFEYFSETQRNKGNFPGRFSGRQFSNSRSEMNVSTLELGDSALYLCASSLDEGASLHFGNGTRLTVT.

This clonotype was seen many times. This chain connects TRBV20-1 to TRBJ2-1; maybe TRBD2 (6 bases). V lost 4 bases to trimming and J lost 9 bases, with 16 bases between them. This CDR3 comprises 13 residues. Looked up from germline, CDR1 is DFQATT and CDR2 is SNEGSKA (reference sequence). Here the CDR3 DNA reads TGCAGTGCTAACCGGGACTCCACCAGTGAGCAGTTCTTC. This translates into CSANRDSTSEQFF.

This clonotype was seen ten or more times. V is TRBV7-9 and J is TRBJ1-1; D perhaps matches TRBD1 (5 bases). Germline-derived CDR1 and CDR2 are SEHNR and FQNEAQ (reference sequence). Trimming removed 4 bases at V and 8 bases at J, with 11 bases between. The CDR3 runs 12 residues. In DNA, the CDR3 is TGTGCCAGCAGCTATGAGAACAGGGAAGCTTTCTTT. It yields the protein CASSYENREAFF. The full variable domain, completed using reference TRBV7-9 and TRBJ1-1, is DTGVSQNPRHKITKRGQNVTFRCDPISEHNRLYWYRQTLGQGPEFLTYFQNEAQLEKSRLLSDRFSAERPKGSFSTLEIQRTEQGDSAMYLCASSYENREAFFGQGTRLTVV.

Ten or more counts support this clonotype. The rearrangement links TRBV7-8 to TRBJ2-5, with 10 bases fitting TRBD1. Unmatched junction bases numbered 8, after V lost 5 bases and J lost 5 bases. CDR3 length: 15 residues. Per germline, CDR1 SGHVS and CDR2 FQNEAQ. In DNA, the CDR3 is TGTGCCAGCAGCGGACGACAGGGGGCGCGGGAGACCCAGTACTTC. Its translation is CASSGRQGARETQYF.